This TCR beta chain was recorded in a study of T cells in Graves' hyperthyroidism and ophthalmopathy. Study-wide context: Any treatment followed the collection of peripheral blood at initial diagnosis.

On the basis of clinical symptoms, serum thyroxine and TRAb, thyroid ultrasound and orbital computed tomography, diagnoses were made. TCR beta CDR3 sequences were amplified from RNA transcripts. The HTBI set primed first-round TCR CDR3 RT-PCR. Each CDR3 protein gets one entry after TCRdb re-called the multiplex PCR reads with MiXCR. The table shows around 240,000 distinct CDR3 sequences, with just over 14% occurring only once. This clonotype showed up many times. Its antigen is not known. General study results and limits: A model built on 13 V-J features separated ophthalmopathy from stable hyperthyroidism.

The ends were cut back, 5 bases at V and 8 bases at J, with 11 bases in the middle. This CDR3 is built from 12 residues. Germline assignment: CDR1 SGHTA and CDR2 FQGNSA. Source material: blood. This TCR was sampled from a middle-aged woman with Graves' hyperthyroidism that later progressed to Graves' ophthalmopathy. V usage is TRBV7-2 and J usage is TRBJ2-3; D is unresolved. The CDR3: CASSPRRATQYF. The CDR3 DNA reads TGTGCCAGCAGCCCCAGGAGAGCTACGCAGTATTTT.